This passage covers 19 T cell receptor beta chains from one sample sequenced in a study of post-analysis software for immune sequencing data. TCR beta libraries were prepared from cDNA with unique molecular identifiers. Each CDR3 protein gets one entry after TCRdb re-called the PCR reads with MiXCR. Here the sample spans about 460,000 distinct CDR3 sequences, 45% being singletons. General study points: Patients had higher frequencies than controls of about five TRBV segments, including TRBV5-6, TRBV5-1 and TRBV20-1.

Their cognate antigens are unknown. The sample comprised blood. These receptors were taken from a girl under 18 with multiple sclerosis.

This clonotype was picked up a small number of times. The V call is TRBV9, the J call TRBJ2-3; unclear D gene. This CDR3 is 15 amino acids long. The germline V gene encodes CDR1 SGDLS and CDR2 YYNGEE. Trimming took off 4 bases at V and 3 bases at J, with 15 bases between the two ends. The CDR3 loop is CASSLSTSGTDTQYF. CDR3 coding DNA: TGTGCCAGCAGCCTGTCGACGTCTGGGACAGATACGCAGTATTTT.

The chain links TRBV7-9 to TRBJ1-2; D may be TRBD1 (5 bases). The CDR3 extends over 13 amino acids. In germline, CDR1 is SEHNR, CDR2 FQNEAQ (reference sequence). V lost 3 bases to trimming and J lost 5 bases, with 10 bases between them. In nucleotides, the CDR3 is TGTGCCAGCAGCTTTAAAGGGGTTTATGGCTACACCTTC. Translating it yields CASSFKGVYGYTF.

The chain links TRBV28 to TRBJ2-4; 11 bases are a match to TRBD2. CDR1 and CDR2 from the germline V gene are MDHEN and SYDVKM. This CDR3 has 16 amino acids. Unmatched junction bases numbered 18, after V lost 7 bases and J lost 13 bases. As DNA, the CDR3 is TGTGCCAGCACACTACTAGCGGGAGCAGGGGAAGCCACCCAGTACTTC. Translating gives CASTLLAGAGEATQYF. Together with reference TRBV28 and TRBJ2-4, the CDR3 gives the full variable domain: DVKVTQSSRYLVKRTGEKVFLECVQDMDHENMFWYRQDPGLGLRLIYFSYDVKMKEKGDIPEGYSVSREKKERFSLILESASTNQTSMYLCASTLLAGAGEATQYFGAGTRLSVL.

This clonotype was counted only a few times. V is TRBV7-2 and J is TRBJ1-1; D remains unclear. The CDR3 length is 15 residues. The V end lost 1 base, the J end lost 1 base, and 10 bases lay between the germline ends. Germline CDR1 and CDR2: SGHTA and FQGNSA. The DNA of the CDR3 is TGTGCCAGCAGCTTAGTCCCGGGCCGGAACACTGAAGCTTTCTTT. Translating gives CASSLVPGRNTEAFF. Together with reference TRBV7-2 and TRBJ1-1, the CDR3 gives the full variable domain: GAGVSQSPSNKVTEKGKDVELRCDPISGHTALYWYRQSLGQGLEFLIYFQGNSAPDKSGLPSDRFSAERTGGSVSTLTIQRTQQEDSAVYLCASSLVPGRNTEAFFGQGTRLTVV.

V and J are TRBV7-9 and TRBJ2-1, with 11 bases matching TRBD1. V lost 5 bases to trimming and J lost 7 bases; unmatched junction nucleotides: 4. The CDR3 has 14 residues. CDR1 is SEHNR, CDR2 FQNEAQ, per germline (reference sequence). The CDR3 DNA is TGTGCCAGCAGCACCTGGGACAGGGGGAATGAGCAGTTCTTC. Its protein product is CASSTWDRGNEQFF. The whole variable domain, remainder taken from reference TRBV7-9 and TRBJ2-1, is DTGVSQNPRHKITKRGQNVTFRCDPISEHNRLYWYRQTLGQGPEFLTYFQNEAQLEKSRLLSDRFSAERPKGSFSTLEIQRTEQGDSAMYLCASSTWDRGNEQFFGPGTRLTVL.

V and J are TRBV29-1 and TRBJ2-1; 9 positions agree with TRBD1. The trim removed 6 bases at V and 1 base at J, leaving 10 bases unmatched. Germline-derived CDR1 and CDR2 are SQVTM and ANQGSEA. The CDR3 consists of 16 residues. The DNA for the CDR3 is TGCAGCGTCATGCGGGTTGGGACAGGGTCCTACAATGAGCAGTTCTTC. Translation: CSVMRVGTGSYNEQFF.

The V and J genes are TRBV21-1 and TRBJ1-2; TRBD1 reflects the table's D call only, with no check against the DNA. TRBV21-1 is a known pseudogene. This CDR3 is 15 amino acids long. This CDR3 is CASSNTGARSYGYTF. DNA of the CDR3: TGTGCCAGCAGCAATACAGGGGCCCGGTCCTATGGCTACACCTTC.

The chain links TRBV5-1 to TRBJ2-2, with TRBD1 matching 7 bases. Germline V gene sequence: CDR1 SGHRS, CDR2 YFSETQ. Germline trimming cut 0 bases from V and 4 bases from J; bases unmatched to any gene: 3. The CDR3 loop spans 15 amino acids. CDR3 nucleotide sequence: TGCGCCAGCAGCTTGGTGACAGGGACCACCGGGGAGCTGTTTTTT. Residues: CASSLVTGTTGELFF.

The J gene is TRBJ2-1, the V gene TRBV11-3, with D hard to call. This CDR3 is built from 13 residues. Germline V CDR1 and CDR2: SGHNT, YENEEA. V was clipped by 5 bases and J by 5 bases, with 10 bases between them. The CDR3 reads CASSPGPDNEQFF. The CDR3 DNA follows: TGTGCCAGCAGCCCAGGCCCTGACAATGAGCAGTTCTTC.

Only a few counts were recorded for this clonotype. The CDR3 bases are TGTGCCAGCAGTTTCACCGCCTACGAGCAGTACTTC. Translating it yields CASSFTAYEQYF. The chain links TRBV28 to TRBJ2-7; no clear D. V was shortened by 3 bases and J by 2 bases, with 5 bases between the two germline ends. The CDR3 covers 12 residues. From germline, CDR1 is MDHEN and CDR2 SYDVKM.

This clonotype was counted only a few times. V gene TRBV6-6 combines with J gene TRBJ2-4, with D hard to call. Germline V lookup: CDR1 MNHNY, CDR2 SVGAGI (reference sequence). The CDR3 runs to 14 residues. Trimming took off 3 bases at V and 0 bases at J, with 6 bases between the two ends. The chain's CDR3 is CASSYSTAKNIQYF. CDR3 sequence (DNA): TGTGCCAGCAGTTATAGCACAGCCAAAAACATTCAGTACTTC.

V and J are TRBV2 and TRBJ2-5; D not certain. Germline assignment: CDR1 SNHLY and CDR2 FYNNEI. Trimming shortened V by 2 bases and J by 2 bases, and 12 bases separated the two germline ends. This CDR3 is built from 15 residues. The CDR3 DNA follows: TGTGCCAGCAGTGAATATGTGTACTCGCAAGAGACCCAGTACTTC. Translation gives CASSEYVYSQETQYF.

This clonotype showed up just a few times. The J gene is TRBJ2-7, the V gene TRBV15, with TRBD2 matching 7 bases. The end of the DNA is better explained by TRBJ2-5, so the J call may be wrong. Germline V lookup: CDR1 LNHNV, CDR2 YYDKDF (reference sequence). The CDR3 has 16 amino acids. CDR3 loop: CATSRAGGRGRETQYF. The CDR3 DNA reads TGTGCCACCAGCAGAGCGGGAGGTCGGGGTCGGGAGACCCAGTACTTC.

J is TRBJ2-1 and V is TRBV29-1; 7 nucleotides agree with TRBD1. Germline trimming cut 6 bases from V and 3 bases from J; bases unmatched to any gene: 5. There are 13 residues in the CDR3. Germline V gene sequence: CDR1 SQVTM, CDR2 ANQGSEA. The CDR3 nucleotides are TGCAGCGTCTCACAGGGGCGCTACAATGAGCAGTTCTTC. Protein product: CSVSQGRYNEQFF.

The chain has TRBV28 and TRBJ2-5; 9 bases are shared with TRBD1. This CDR3 has 14 amino acids. V lost 5 bases, J lost 11 bases, and 12 bases stayed unmatched. Germline V gene lookup returns CDR1 MDHEN and CDR2 SYDVKM. As DNA, the CDR3 is TGTGCCAGCAGTCCCGGGACAGGGTTCCACGAACAGTACTTC. Protein: CASSPGTGFHEQYF.

This chain joins TRBV3-1 and TRBJ1-5; D is uncertain. CDR3 length equals 14 residues. From germline, CDR1 is LGHDT and CDR2 YNNKEL (reference sequence). V was pared by 4 bases and J by 7 bases, with 14 bases between. The CDR3 loop is CASSPTPGSQPQHF. DNA of the CDR3: TGTGCCAGCAGCCCGACCCCGGGGAGCCAGCCCCAGCATTTT.

This clonotype was seen a few times. The genes are TRBV6-2 or TRBV6-3 and TRBJ2-7; no firm D call. The germline V and J ends were trimmed by 10 bases and 0 bases, with 10 bases remaining between them. The germline V gene has CDR1 MNHEY and CDR2 SVGEGT. CDR3 size: 12 residues. The chain's CDR3 is CATRTSSYEQYF. Written as DNA, the CDR3 is TGTGCCACCCGGACGAGCTCCTACGAGCAGTACTTC.

This clonotype was counted between two and nine times. The V and J genes are TRBV29-1 and TRBJ2-5, with D tentatively TRBD2 (6 bases). The DNA end lines up better with TRBJ2-7; the J call may be wrong. The CDR3 covers 18 residues. Germline lookup yields CDR1 SQVTM and CDR2 ANQGSEA. CDR3 sequence (DNA): TGCAGCGTTGAAGTAAAAAGAAAGTTCGAGCAGGTCGGGAGCGAGCAGTACTTC. The encoded protein is CSVEVKRKFEQVGSEQYF.

This clonotype has just one count. J is TRBJ2-7 and V is TRBV12-3 or TRBV12-4; TRBD1 matches at 7 bases. After removal of 4 bases from V and 2 bases from J, the junction contained 5 bases not matched to a gene. The CDR3 covers 14 residues. CDR3: CASSYRGRPYEQYF. CDR3 coding DNA: TGTGCCAGCAGTTACAGGGGCCGACCCTACGAGCAGTACTTC.